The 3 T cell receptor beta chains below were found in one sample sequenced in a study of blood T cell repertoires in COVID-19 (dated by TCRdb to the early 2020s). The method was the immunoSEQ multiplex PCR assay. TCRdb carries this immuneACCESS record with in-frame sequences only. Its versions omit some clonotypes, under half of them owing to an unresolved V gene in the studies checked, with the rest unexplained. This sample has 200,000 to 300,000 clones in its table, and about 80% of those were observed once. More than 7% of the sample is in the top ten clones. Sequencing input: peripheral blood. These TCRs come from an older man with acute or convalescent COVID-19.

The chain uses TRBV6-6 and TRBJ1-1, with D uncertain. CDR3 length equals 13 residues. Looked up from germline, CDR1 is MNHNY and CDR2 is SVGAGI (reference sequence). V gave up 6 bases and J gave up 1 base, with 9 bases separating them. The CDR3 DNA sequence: TGTGCCAGCAGCAGCGTAGGGAACACTGAAGCTTTCTTT. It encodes CASSSVGNTEAFF.

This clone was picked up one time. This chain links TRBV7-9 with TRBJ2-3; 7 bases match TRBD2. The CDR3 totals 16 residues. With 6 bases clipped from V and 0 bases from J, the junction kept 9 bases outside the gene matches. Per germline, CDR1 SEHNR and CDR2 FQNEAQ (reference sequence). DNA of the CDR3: TGTGCCAGCAGTTTAACCGGGGGAGGGAGCACAGATACGCAGTATTTT. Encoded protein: CASSLTGGGSTDTQYF.

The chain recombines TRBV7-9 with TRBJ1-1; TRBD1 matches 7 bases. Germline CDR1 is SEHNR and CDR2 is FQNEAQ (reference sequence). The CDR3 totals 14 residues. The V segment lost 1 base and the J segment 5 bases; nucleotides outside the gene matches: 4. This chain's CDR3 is CASSLVLQGTEAFF. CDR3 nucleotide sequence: TGTGCCAGCAGCTTAGTCTTACAGGGGACTGAAGCTTTCTTT.